This TCR beta chain is from a study of blood T cell repertoires in COVID-19. About the research overall: Samples taken during acute and convalescent COVID-19 were collected in the United States, Italy and Spain. Nucleic acid was either cDNA or gDNA, and it came from T cells, B-cell-depleted T cells, or PBMCs.

In the original processing: Amplification from reference gene primers served as the basis for estimated nucleated cell counts. Produced via immunoSEQ multiplex PCR; TCRdb's table is partial and in-frame only. V and J calls and clone size are copied from that table; D and trimming were computed from the DNA. The data show 140,000 to 150,000 clones, 80% seen once. This CDR3 is 15 amino acids long. J gave up 4 bases and V 3 bases, and 9 bases lay outside the gene matches. Germline V gene sequence: CDR1 GTSNPN, CDR2 SVGIG (reference sequence). Input material: peripheral blood. The V call is TRBV30, the J call TRBJ1-2; 9 bases are a match to TRBD1. The source is a man between 65 and 85 years old who had recovered from COVID-19. CDR3 loop: CAWSGGPQGAYGYTF. DNA of the CDR3: TGTGCCTGGAGCGGAGGACCACAGGGGGCCTATGGCTACACCTTC. Variable domain in full (rest from reference TRBV30 and TRBJ1-2): SQTIHQWPATLVQPVGSPLSLECTVEGTSNPNLYWYRQAAGRGLQLLFYSVGIGQISSEVPQNLSASRPQDRQFILSSKKLLLSDSGFYLCAWSGGPQGAYGYTFGSGTRLTVV.